This T cell receptor (beta chain) originates from a study of OX40 agonist ivuxolimab in advanced cancers. V dropped 2 bases and J dropped 10; count of bases not matched to a gene: 15. There are 18 residues in the CDR3. Germline CDR1 reads MGHRA; CDR2 reads YSYEKL. To note about this clone: The antigen is unknown.

TCRdb's table, derived via immunoSEQ multiplex PCR, lists solely in-frame clones and lacks some. The sample lists some 30,000 clones, nearly 95% occurring once. Overall study findings and caveats: The study found that CD8+ T cells averaged more expanded clones than CD4+.

Sequenced material: CD4+ or CD8+ T cells sorted from blood, taken in a trial of the OX40 agonist ivuxolimab. The rearrangement links TRBV4-1 to TRBJ2-1; 12 nucleotides agree with TRBD2. The clonotype originates from an adult with an advanced solid tumor such as melanoma, head and neck, liver or kidney cancer. The CDR3: CASSQPRFSLAGGEEQFF. The CDR3 nucleotides are TGCGCCAGCAGCCAACCTCGGTTTTCGCTAGCGGGAGGGGAAGAGCAGTTCTTC.